These 18 T cell receptor beta chains originate from one sample sequenced in a study of vaccination effects on CD4 cells after COVID-19. Cultured cells yielded isolated CD4+ T cells after 10 days. Convalescent patients had PCR-confirmed SARS-CoV-2 infection between March and December 2020. Each person got two doses of an mRNA SARS-CoV-2 vaccine, BNT162b2 or mRNA-1273. The method was immunoSEQ multiplex PCR; TCRdb's version includes in-frame clones alone and lacks a portion of them. The sample lists 40,000 to 45,000 clones; over 65% were seen once. Their recognized antigens are unknown. The starting material was CD4+ T cells from PBMCs cultured without peptide, obtained after COVID-19 vaccination. These receptors all stem from a human donor who had a prior SARS-CoV-2 infection.

This clone has just a few counts. This chain uses TRBV15 with TRBJ1-1; tentatively, D is TRBD1 (6 bases). The CDR3 length is 15 residues. Germline V CDR1 and CDR2: LNHNV, YYDKDF (reference sequence). Trimming pared 0 bases from V and 4 bases from J, leaving 12 bases between. CDR3 in amino acids: CATSRDGLRGTEAFF. CDR3 in DNA: TGTGCCACCAGCAGAGATGGCCTCAGGGGCACTGAAGCTTTCTTT.

V gene TRBV15 combines with J gene TRBJ2-7, with TRBD2 matching over 10 bases. J was trimmed by 2 bases and V by 4 bases; bases with no gene match: 2. Per the germline V gene, CDR1 is LNHNV and CDR2 is YYDKDF (reference sequence). CDR3 length: 14 residues. The CDR3 DNA reads TGTGCCACCAGCATCCTAGCGGGAGCCTACGAGCAGTACTTC. Residues: CATSILAGAYEQYF.

The V call is TRBV30, the J call TRBJ2-3, with D tentatively TRBD1 (6 bases). V gave up 1 base and J gave up 0 bases, with 14 bases separating them. The CDR3 is made up of 16 amino acids. CDR1 and CDR2 (germline): GTSNPN, SVGIG (reference sequence). The CDR3 protein is CAWSDPGQASTDTQYF. In nucleotides, the CDR3 is TGTGCCTGGAGTGACCCGGGACAAGCTAGCACAGATACGCAGTATTTT.

The chain couples TRBV2 to TRBJ2-7, with D perhaps TRBD1 (6 bases). CDR1 is SNHLY, CDR2 FYNNEI, per germline. With 4 bases removed from V and 6 bases from J, the gap between germline ends came to 10 bases. This CDR3 spans 12 amino acids. The CDR3 sequence is CASSGQASEQYF. In nucleotides, the CDR3 is TGTGCCAGCAGTGGACAGGCCAGCGAGCAGTACTTC.

The table lists this clone with a few counts. The chain combines TRBV11-3 with TRBJ2-5; D gene unclear. This CDR3 has 13 amino acids. The germline gives CDR1 SGHNT, CDR2 YENEEA. Trimming removed 1 base at V and 3 bases at J, with 6 bases between. The DNA of the CDR3 is TGTGCCAGCAGCTTAGCACACGAAGAGACCCAGTACTTC. It specifies CASSLAHEETQYF.

This chain links TRBV19 with TRBJ2-7, with D tentatively TRBD1 (6 bases). Looked up from germline, CDR1 is LNHDA and CDR2 is SQIVND (reference sequence). Trimming stripped 3 bases from V and 2 bases from J, with 17 bases between. The CDR3 covers 16 residues. CDR3 DNA sequence: TGTGCCAGTAGTATTTGGGGGCAGGGGCTCCCCTACGAGCAGTACTTC. Translating it yields CASSIWGQGLPYEQYF.

The V gene is TRBV2, the J gene TRBJ1-1; 9 bases fit TRBD1. The CDR3 is 14 residues long. J was trimmed by 4 bases and V by 6 bases; bases with no gene match: 6. Germline assignment: CDR1 SNHLY and CDR2 FYNNEI. CDR3 sequence reads: CASRKDRGGTEAFF. For the CDR3, the DNA is TGTGCCAGCAGGAAGGACAGGGGAGGCACTGAAGCTTTCTTT.

This chain uses TRBV7-2 with TRBJ2-6; D gene ambiguous. In germline, CDR1 is SGHTA, CDR2 FQGNSA. The CDR3 is 17 amino acids. With 5 bases removed from V and 0 bases from J, the gap between germline ends came to 14 bases. The CDR3 reads CASSPSKTRSGANVLTF. DNA of the CDR3: TGTGCCAGCAGCCCGTCAAAAACACGCTCTGGGGCCAACGTCCTGACTTTC.

V usage is TRBV20-1 and J usage is TRBJ1-5; D possibly corresponds to TRBD1 (5 bases). The CDR3 extends over 13 amino acids. The germline V gene encodes CDR1 DFQATT and CDR2 SNEGSKA (reference sequence). Trimming stripped 3 bases from V and 7 bases from J, with 13 bases between. CDR3 bases: TGCAGTGCTAGTAAGGGGCTGAGGCAGCCCCAGCATTTT. This gives the protein CSASKGLRQPQHF.

In this sample, this clone turned up a few times. Germline and junction disagree at one end, which may indicate a read error. This chain uses TRBV3-1 (or the pseudogene TRBV3-2) with TRBJ2-4, with 11 bases aligning to TRBD2. The CDR3 covers 16 residues. Germline-derived CDR1 and CDR2 are LGHDT and YNNKEL (reference sequence). CDR3 bases: TGTGCCAGCAGCATCGGGACTAGCGGTGAGAGAGGGGTGCCGCACTTC. Translation: CASSIGTSGERGVPHF.

This chain links TRBV5-5 with TRBJ2-7; D perhaps matches TRBD1 (6 bases). CDR3 length: 15 residues. Looked up from germline, CDR1 is SGHKS and CDR2 is YYEKEE (reference sequence). Trimming cost V 3 bases and J 0 bases, with 13 bases left between them. The CDR3, as DNA: TGTGCCAGCAGCTCAGGACAGCGCAGCTCCTACGAGCAGTACTTC. Translation: CASSSGQRSSYEQYF.

The V and J genes are TRBV2 and TRBJ2-3, with a weak D call TRBD1 (6 bases). Trimming stripped 5 bases from V and 4 bases from J, with 16 bases between. The CDR3 has 15 residues. Germline V gives CDR1 SNHLY, CDR2 FYNNEI. The CDR3 sequence is CASSYTGSGADTQYF. CDR3 in DNA: TGTGCCAGCAGTTATACAGGGTCAGGGGCAGATACGCAGTATTTT.

V is TRBV29-1 and J is TRBJ2-1; 13 bases are shared with TRBD2. CDR1 is SQVTM, CDR2 ANQGSEA, per germline. The CDR3 runs 16 residues. With 3 bases clipped from V and 9 bases from J, the junction kept 11 bases outside the gene matches. The CDR3 coding sequence is TGCAGCGTTGATGTCGGACTAGCGGGAGTAAACCCTGAGCAGTTCTTC. As protein: CSVDVGLAGVNPEQFF.

This chain uses TRBV6-1 with TRBJ2-7; 11 bases fit TRBD1. The CDR3 has 15 residues. Germline-derived CDR1 and CDR2 are MNHNS and SASEGT. V lost 3 bases and J lost 2; bases outside the gene matches: 3. The CDR3 sequence is CASSDGGQGAYEQYF. CDR3 sequence (DNA): TGTGCCAGCAGTGATGGGGGACAGGGGGCCTACGAGCAGTACTTC.

V gene TRBV29-1 combines with J gene TRBJ1-4; possible D gene TRBD1, 5 bases. In germline, CDR1 is SQVTM, CDR2 ANQGSEA. V dropped 4 bases and J dropped 6 bases, with 12 bases sitting between them. The CDR3 consists of 13 residues. The DNA for the CDR3 is TGCAGCGTTGCAAGGGGCCACGATGAAAAACTGTTTTTT. As protein: CSVARGHDEKLFF.

The V and J genes are TRBV19 and TRBJ2-3; tentative D call: TRBD1 (5 bases). The CDR3 loop spans 16 amino acids. Germline V gene sequence: CDR1 LNHDA, CDR2 SQIVND (reference sequence). V dropped 3 bases and J dropped 2 bases, with 15 bases sitting between them. The CDR3: CASSISYDRYTDTQYF. The CDR3 coding sequence is TGTGCCAGTAGTATTTCATACGACAGATACACAGATACGCAGTATTTT.

The rearrangement links TRBV6-1 to TRBJ1-4; no clear D gene. With 2 bases removed from V and 7 bases from J, the gap between germline ends came to 8 bases. CDR1 and CDR2 from the germline V gene are MNHNS and SASEGT. The CDR3 contains 13 residues. In DNA, the CDR3 is TGTGCCAGCAGTGAAAAAGGGATTGAAAAACTGTTTTTT. This encodes CASSEKGIEKLFF.

This clone was recorded once. The rearrangement joins TRBV19 to TRBJ2-2; TRBD2 agrees at 12 bases. V dropped 0 bases and J dropped 7; count of bases not matched to a gene: 9. CDR1 is LNHDA and CDR2 is SQIVND in the germline V gene (reference sequence). The CDR3 is made up of 18 amino acids. DNA for the CDR3: TGTGCCAGTAGTATAGATGTAGAACTAGCGGGAGGAGTCGGGGAGCTGTTTTTT. Translated, it gives CASSIDVELAGGVGELFF.